This TCR beta chain was retrieved from a study of control samples from healthy donors and cancer patients. CDR1 LNHDA and CDR2 SQIVND come from the germline V gene (reference sequence). This CDR3 contains 15 residues. V was clipped by 5 bases and J by 0 bases, with 11 bases between them. The method was immunoSEQ multiplex PCR; TCRdb's version includes in-frame clones alone and lacks a portion of them. The sample carries approximately 74,000 clones, over 90% recorded once. Sequenced material: blood. This rearrangement joins TRBV19 to TRBJ1-3, with D possibly TRBD1 on 6 matching bases. This receptor was obtained from a woman aged 25 to 39 in good health. CDR3 loop: CASSLLDSSGNTIYF. CDR3 nucleotides: TGTGCCAGTAGTCTCCTGGACAGCTCTGGAAACACCATATATTTT.